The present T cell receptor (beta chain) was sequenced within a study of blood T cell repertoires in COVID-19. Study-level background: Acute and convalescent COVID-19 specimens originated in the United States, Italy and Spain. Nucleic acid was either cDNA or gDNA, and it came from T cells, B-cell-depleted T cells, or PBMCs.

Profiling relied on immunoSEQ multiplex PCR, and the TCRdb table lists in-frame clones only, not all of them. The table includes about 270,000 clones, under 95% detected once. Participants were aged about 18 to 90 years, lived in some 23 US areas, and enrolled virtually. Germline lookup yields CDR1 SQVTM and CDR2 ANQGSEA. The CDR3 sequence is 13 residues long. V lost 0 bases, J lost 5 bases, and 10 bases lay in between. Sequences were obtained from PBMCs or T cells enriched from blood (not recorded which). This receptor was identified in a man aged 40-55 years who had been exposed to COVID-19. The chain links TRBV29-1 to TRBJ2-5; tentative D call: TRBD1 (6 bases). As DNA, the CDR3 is TGCAGCGTTGAAGAGGGTAGGGGGGAGACCCAGTACTTC. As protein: CSVEEGRGETQYF.